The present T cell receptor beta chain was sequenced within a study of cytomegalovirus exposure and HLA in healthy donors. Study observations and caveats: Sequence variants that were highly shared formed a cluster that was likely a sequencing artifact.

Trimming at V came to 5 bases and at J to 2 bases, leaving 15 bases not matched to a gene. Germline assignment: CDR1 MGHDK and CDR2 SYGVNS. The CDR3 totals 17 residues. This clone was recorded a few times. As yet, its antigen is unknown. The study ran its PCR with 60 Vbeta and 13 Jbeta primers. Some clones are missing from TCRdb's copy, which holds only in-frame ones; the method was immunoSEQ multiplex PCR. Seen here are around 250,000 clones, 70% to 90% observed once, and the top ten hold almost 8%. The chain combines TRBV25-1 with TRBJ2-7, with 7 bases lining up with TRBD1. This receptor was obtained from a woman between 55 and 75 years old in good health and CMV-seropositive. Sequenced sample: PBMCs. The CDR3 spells CASSTPGVGQVTYEQYF. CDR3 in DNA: TGTGCCAGCAGTACCCCAGGGGTAGGACAGGTTACCTACGAGCAGTACTTC.